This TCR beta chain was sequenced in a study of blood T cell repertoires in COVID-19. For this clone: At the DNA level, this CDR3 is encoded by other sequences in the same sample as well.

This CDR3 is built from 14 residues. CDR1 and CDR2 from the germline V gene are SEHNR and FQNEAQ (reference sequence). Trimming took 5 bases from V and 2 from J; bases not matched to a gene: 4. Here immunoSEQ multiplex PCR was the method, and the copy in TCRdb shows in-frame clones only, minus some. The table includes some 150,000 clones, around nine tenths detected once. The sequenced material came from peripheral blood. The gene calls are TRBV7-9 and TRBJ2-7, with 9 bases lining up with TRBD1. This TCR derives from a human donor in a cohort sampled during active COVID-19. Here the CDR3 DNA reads TGTGCCAGCAGCCCGCGGGACAGGGCCTACGAGCAGTACTTC. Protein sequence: CASSPRDRAYEQYF.